Shown below are 8 T cell receptor beta chains from a single sample sequenced in a study of CD4 T cells in relation to SARS-CoV-2 and coronaviruses. Generated by immunoSEQ multiplex PCR, the TCRdb table keeps only in-frame clones and is missing some. This sample has tens of thousands of clones, with about 80% found just once. These receptors' antigens are unknown. Material: naive CD4+ T cells from PBMCs, cultured in vitro. Noted subset: naive CD4+ T cells isolated by negative enrichment. Every receptor here comes from an adult with COVID-19.

This clone turned up a few times. The genes are TRBV6-2 or TRBV6-3 and TRBJ2-3, with 9 bases aligning to TRBD2. J lost 4 bases, V lost 2 bases, and 4 bases had no gene match. Germline lookup yields CDR1 MNHEY and CDR2 SVGEGT. The CDR3 is 15 amino acids. This CDR3 is CASSYPREGADTQYF. CDR3 sequence (DNA): TGTGCCAGCAGTTACCCGCGGGAGGGAGCAGATACGCAGTATTTT.

This chain joins TRBV7-9 and TRBJ1-1, with 7 bases identical to TRBD1. The junction had 17 bases not matched to a gene; V was cut back by 5 bases and J by 2 bases. This CDR3 has 18 residues. CDR1 is SEHNR, CDR2 FQNEAQ, per germline (reference sequence). As DNA, the CDR3 is TGTGCCAGCAGCCGAAAGACGCGCGGGACAGCGAGAAACACTGAAGCTTTCTTT. It yields the protein CASSRKTRGTARNTEAFF. The full variable domain, in which reference TRBV7-9 and TRBJ1-1 provide the parts outside the CDR3, is DTGVSQNPRHKITKRGQNVTFRCDPISEHNRLYWYRQTLGQGPEFLTYFQNEAQLEKSRLLSDRFSAERPKGSFSTLEIQRTEQGDSAMYLCASSRKTRGTARNTEAFFGQGTRLTVV.

The chain uses TRBV28 and TRBJ2-1; 7 positions agree with TRBD1. Germline lookup yields CDR1 MDHEN and CDR2 SYDVKM. V was pared by 6 bases and J by 5 bases, with 4 bases of the junction left unmatched. CDR3 length equals 13 residues. The CDR3, as DNA: TGTGCCAGCAGAAGACAGGGAGACAATGAGCAGTTCTTC. It codes for CASRRQGDNEQFF. Variable domain in full (rest from reference TRBV28 and TRBJ2-1): DVKVTQSSRYLVKRTGEKVFLECVQDMDHENMFWYRQDPGLGLRLIYFSYDVKMKEKGDIPEGYSVSREKKERFSLILESASTNQTSMYLCASRRQGDNEQFFGPGTRLTVL.

The genes are TRBV29-1 and TRBJ2-1; D is uncertain. The CDR3 spans 13 residues. Germline V gene lookup returns CDR1 SQVTM and CDR2 ANQGSEA. Trimming left V 1 base short and J 4 bases short, with 8 bases between. CDR3 amino acids: CSVEGGRYNEQFF. CDR3 coding DNA: TGCAGCGTTGAAGGTGGCCGTTACAATGAGCAGTTCTTC.

In its sample, this clone was seen once. The chain employs TRBV7-2 and TRBJ1-2; D possibly corresponds to TRBD1 (6 bases). Trimming shortened V by 7 bases and J by 2 bases, and 14 bases separated the two germline ends. Germline CDR1 SGHTA, CDR2 FQGNSA. The CDR3 spans 14 residues. CDR3 DNA: TGTGCCAGCACCCTGAGCGGACAGAACTATGGCTACACCTTC. The encoded protein is CASTLSGQNYGYTF. The full variable domain, its missing parts supplied by reference TRBV7-2 and TRBJ1-2, is GAGVSQSPSNKVTEKGKDVELRCDPISGHTALYWYRQSLGQGLEFLIYFQGNSAPDKSGLPSDRFSAERTGGSVSTLTIQRTQQEDSAVYLCASTLSGQNYGYTFGSGTRLTVV.

V usage is TRBV19 and J usage is TRBJ1-5; D is ambiguous. The CDR3 is 15 amino acids. V was trimmed by 6 bases and J by 7 bases, leaving 19 bases between them. CDR1 and CDR2 (germline): LNHDA, SQIVND (reference sequence). CDR3 DNA: TGTGCCAGTAGCGATTTTATGCAAGGGAACCAGCCCCAGCATTTT. It is translated as CASSDFMQGNQPQHF.

The J gene is TRBJ2-2, the V gene TRBV2; 8 bases align to TRBD2. Trimming at V came to 8 bases and at J to 1 base, leaving 3 bases not matched to a gene. Germline V gene sequence: CDR1 SNHLY, CDR2 FYNNEI. The CDR3 length is 14 residues. The CDR3 coding sequence is TGTGCCAGCCGGGGACTAGTGAACACCGGGGAGCTGTTTTTT. Translating gives CASRGLVNTGELFF.

The chain carries TRBV7-9 and TRBJ2-7, with D perhaps matching TRBD1 (6 bases). The germline V and J ends were trimmed by 5 bases and 3 bases, with 14 bases remaining between them. Germline CDR1 SEHNR, CDR2 FQNEAQ (reference sequence). The CDR3 contains 14 residues. The CDR3 nucleotides read TGTGCCAGCAGCCCGAAGGACAGCGTCTACGAGCAGTACTTC. It specifies CASSPKDSVYEQYF.